The clone carrying this TCR beta chain occurred once. This entry belongs to a study of glioma-infiltrating T cells after dendritic cell vaccination. There are 14 residues in the CDR3. Germline lookup yields CDR1 SGHTA and CDR2 FQGNSA. The ends lost 2 bases at V and 6 bases at J; junction bases unmatched: 6. Sequencing was performed with immunoSEQ multiplex PCR; in TCRdb, only in-frame clones are kept and a portion is missing. Among about 49,000 clones, 65% to 90% were seen once, and the ten largest hold 9.5% to 12%. This rearrangement joins TRBV7-2 to TRBJ1-1; TRBD1 matches 7 bases. The sample consisted of blood, taken before dendritic cell vaccination. This TCR came from a human donor with glioblastoma. DNA for the CDR3: TGTGCCAGCAGCTTACGACAGGGAAGCGCTGAAGCTTTCTTT. Encoded protein: CASSLRQGSAEAFF.